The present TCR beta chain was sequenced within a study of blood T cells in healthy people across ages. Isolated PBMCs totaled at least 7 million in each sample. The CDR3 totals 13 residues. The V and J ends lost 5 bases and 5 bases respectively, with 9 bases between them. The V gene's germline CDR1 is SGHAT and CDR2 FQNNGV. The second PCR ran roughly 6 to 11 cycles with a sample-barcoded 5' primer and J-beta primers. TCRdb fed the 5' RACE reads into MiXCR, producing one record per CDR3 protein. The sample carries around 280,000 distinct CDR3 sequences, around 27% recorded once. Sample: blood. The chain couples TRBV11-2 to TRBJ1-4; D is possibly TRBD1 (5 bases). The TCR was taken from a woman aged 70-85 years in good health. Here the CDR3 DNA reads TGTGCCAGCAGCGGAGGGGAAAATGAAAAACTGTTTTTT. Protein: CASSGGENEKLFF.